One sample yielded the 18 T cell receptor beta chains listed below, sequenced in a study of shared clonotypes between healthy human individuals. Clones were sequenced by immunoSEQ multiplex PCR, and TCRdb holds only the in-frame ones, with some missing. The sample has around 510,000 clones; 90% to 96% are singletons. The sample was naive CD4+ T cells sorted from blood. Subset of the sample: CD45RA+ positively selected. These TCRs come from a woman aged 25 to 39 in good health.

The DNA of the CDR3 is TGTGCCAGCAGTTCACTTGACAGAGCCCTCACAGATACGCAGTATTTT. This codes for CASSSLDRALTDTQYF. This chain links TRBV27 with TRBJ2-3, with D possibly matching TRBD1 (5 bases). Germline-derived CDR1 and CDR2 are MNHEY and SMNVEV (reference sequence). Trimming shortened V by 4 bases and J by 2 bases, and 16 bases separated the two germline ends. CDR3 length: 16 amino acids.

The genes are TRBV4-2 and TRBJ2-7; D might be TRBD2 (6 bases). The CDR3 consists of 16 residues. Germline V CDR1 and CDR2: LGHNA, YNFKEQ. V was trimmed by 0 bases and J by 0 bases, leaving 12 bases between them. Written as DNA, the CDR3 is TGTGCCAGCAGCCAAGATTGGGACTCCCGCTCCTACGAGCAGTACTTC. It yields the protein CASSQDWDSRSYEQYF.

The chain couples TRBV6-4 to TRBJ1-1; D is undetermined. Germline-derived CDR1 and CDR2 are MRHNA and SNTAGT. The CDR3 runs to 14 residues. Deletions cut 3 bases from V and 0 bases from J, with 8 bases between. The CDR3 here is CASSEGAMNTEAFF. CDR3 in DNA: TGTGCCAGCAGTGAAGGAGCCATGAACACTGAAGCTTTCTTT.

The V call is TRBV7-3, the J call TRBJ2-1; D gene ambiguous. The CDR3 has 14 amino acids. Between the trimmed V and J ends, which lost 1 base and 4 bases, there was a span of 8 bases. Germline CDR1 and CDR2: SGHTA and FQGTGA. As DNA, the CDR3 is TGTGCCAGCAGCTTAAGCGGCCGGTACAATGAGCAGTTCTTC. Its protein is CASSLSGRYNEQFF.

V is TRBV7-3 and J is TRBJ1-1; D not resolved. This CDR3 region has 14 residues. Trimming cost V 0 bases and J 2 bases, with 7 bases left between them. Germline values: CDR1 SGHTA, CDR2 FQGTGA. Here the CDR3 reads CASSLTGGNTEAFF. CDR3 coding DNA: TGTGCCAGCAGCTTAACAGGAGGTAACACTGAAGCTTTCTTT.

The rearrangement uses TRBV6-6 and TRBJ2-7; D is perhaps TRBD2 (5 bases). The CDR3 extends over 15 amino acids. V was cut by 2 bases and J by 0 bases, with 11 bases left in between. Germline V CDR1 and CDR2: MNHNY, SVGAGI (reference sequence). CDR3 residues: CASSYKRPHSYEQYF. Here the CDR3 DNA reads TGTGCCAGCAGTTACAAGCGGCCACACTCCTACGAGCAGTACTTC.

The chain carries TRBV18 and TRBJ1-5; the match to TRBD1 covers 9 bases. The CDR3 loop spans 17 amino acids. The junction had 8 bases not matched to a gene; V was cut back by 2 bases and J by 3 bases. Germline V lookup: CDR1 KGHSH, CDR2 LQKENI. CDR3 nucleotides: TGTGCCAGCTCACCAGTCCCCACAGGGGGCAACAATCAGCCCCAGCATTTT. It translates to CASSPVPTGGNNQPQHF.

This sequence joins TRBV27 and TRBJ2-5, with 15 bases lining up with TRBD2. V shed 8 bases and J 2 bases; nucleotides not matched to a gene: 6. The CDR3 length is 16 residues. Germline-derived CDR1 and CDR2 are MNHEY and SMNVEV (reference sequence). CDR3 coding DNA: TGTGCCAGCCGTGGACTAGCGGGAGGGGAACAAGAGACCCAGTACTTC. It translates to CASRGLAGGEQETQYF.

This clone has a single count. The chain couples TRBV6-1 to TRBJ1-5; D unclear. V was clipped by 4 bases and J by 0 bases, with 10 bases between them. Germline V gene data show CDR1 as MNHNS and CDR2 as SASEGT. The CDR3 runs to 15 residues. The CDR3 DNA sequence: TGTGCCAGCAGTGGCAGCCTTAATAGCAATCAGCCCCAGCATTTT. It encodes CASSGSLNSNQPQHF.

The rearrangement joins TRBV5-1 to TRBJ2-7, with 7 bases aligning to TRBD2. The CDR3 consists of 15 residues. The germline gives CDR1 SGHRS, CDR2 YFSETQ. J lost 2 bases, V lost 0 bases, and 5 bases had no gene match. As DNA, the CDR3 is TGCGCCAGCAGCTTGGGGGCTAGCGGCGCCTACGAGCAGTACTTC. This translates into CASSLGASGAYEQYF.

In nucleotides, the CDR3 is TGCGCCAGCAGCCGAGGCGGACTAGCAGCGGATCTGGATGAGCAGTTCTTC. Protein product: CASSRGGLAADLDEQFF. The V gene is TRBV4-1, the J gene TRBJ2-1; TRBD2 matches at 8 bases. The V gene end was trimmed by 4 bases and the J gene end by 8 bases; junction bases not matched to a gene: 16. The CDR3 consists of 17 residues. Germline values: CDR1 MGHRA, CDR2 YSYEKL.

In nucleotides, the CDR3 is TGTGCCAGCAGCGTAGGCGGACAGGGGGACATCGAGCAGTACTTC. Its translation is CASSVGGQGDIEQYF. This chain joins TRBV9 and TRBJ2-7; 10 positions agree with TRBD1. CDR3 size: 15 residues. V was clipped by 0 bases and J by 6 bases; unmatched bases: 6. In germline, CDR1 is SGDLS, CDR2 YYNGEE. The full variable domain, rest sourced from reference TRBV9 and TRBJ2-7, is DSGVTQTPKHLITATGQRVTLRCSPRSGDLSVYWYQQSLDQGLQFLIQYYNGEERAKGNILERFSAQQFPDLHSELNLSSLELGDSALYFCASSVGGQGDIEQYFGPGTRLTVT.

The chain carries TRBV29-1 and TRBJ1-2; D is ambiguous. V was pared by 6 bases and J by 3 bases, with 11 bases between. CDR3 length: 12 amino acids. Germline V CDR1 and CDR2: SQVTM, ANQGSEA. This chain's CDR3 is CSVGGMDYGYTF. The CDR3 nucleotides read TGCAGCGTCGGTGGTATGGACTATGGCTACACCTTC.

The chain recombines TRBV10-2 with TRBJ2-3; TRBD2 matches 11 bases. V shed 4 bases and J 4 bases; nucleotides not matched to a gene: 1. The CDR3 covers 14 residues. CDR1 and CDR2 from the germline V gene are WSHSY and SAAADI. The CDR3 spells CASSVSGGADTQYF. For the CDR3, the DNA is TGCGCCAGCAGTGTTAGCGGGGGGGCAGATACGCAGTATTTT.

The chain joins TRBV5-1 to TRBJ2-1, with TRBD2 matching over 15 bases. Germline V gives CDR1 SGHRS, CDR2 YFSETQ. The CDR3 is 19 amino acids. V was clipped by 4 bases and J by 0 bases; unmatched bases: 8. The CDR3 is CASSIGLAGGPSSYNEQFF. The CDR3 DNA is TGCGCCAGCAGCATTGGACTAGCGGGGGGGCCGAGCTCCTACAATGAGCAGTTCTTC.

This sequence joins TRBV5-1 and TRBJ2-5, with D perhaps TRBD1 (6 bases). V lost 4 bases and J 1 base, leaving 17 bases between the germline ends. CDR3 size: 16 residues. In germline, CDR1 is SGHRS, CDR2 YFSETQ. The DNA of the CDR3 is TGCGCCAGCAGCCCAAAATATACAGGGTTCCAAGAGACCCAGTACTTC. It yields the protein CASSPKYTGFQETQYF. The whole variable domain, remainder taken from reference TRBV5-1 and TRBJ2-5, is KAGVTQTPRYLIKTRGQQVTLSCSPISGHRSVSWYQQTPGQGLQFLFEYFSETQRNKGNFPGRFSGRQFSNSRSEMNVSTLELGDSALYLCASSPKYTGFQETQYFGPGTRLLVL.

The chain combines TRBV4-1 with TRBJ2-1; D perhaps matches TRBD2 (5 bases). The CDR3 is 13 residues long. V lost 0 bases and J 10 bases, leaving 10 bases between the germline ends. Per the germline V gene, CDR1 is MGHRA and CDR2 is YSYEKL. The DNA for the CDR3 is TGCGCCAGCAGCCAAGAGGACGGAGGAGAGCAGTTCTTC. Translated, it gives CASSQEDGGEQFF.

This chain joins TRBV28 and TRBJ2-7, with 8 positions matching TRBD2. The CDR3 is 15 amino acids. Germline V gene sequence: CDR1 MDHEN, CDR2 SYDVKM. V shed 8 bases and J 0 bases; nucleotides not matched to a gene: 9. CDR3 protein: CASRQTGGSSYEQYF. Here the CDR3 DNA reads TGTGCCAGCCGACAGACGGGAGGGTCCTCCTACGAGCAGTACTTC.